These T cell receptor beta chains were read from a single sample in a study of CD8+CD57+ T cells in acquired aplastic anemia. MiXCR, run by TCRdb on the reads, gives a single entry per CDR3 protein. This table has 250,000 to 300,000 distinct CDR3 sequences, roughly 50% appearing once. The sequencing input was sorted CD4+, CD8+, or CD8+CD57+ T cells (not recorded which) from PBMCs. Receptors originate from a human donor with severe aplastic anemia or a healthy control (not recorded which). The CDR3 runs from the conserved cysteine through the conserved F or W. The D gene is left open where the match is weak. Size values are once, few and many counts, or a class for expanded clones, and some rows have none.

J gene: TRBJ2-7; clone size: few; D gene: .; CDR3 length: 14; V gene: TRBV6-6; CDR3 protein: CASAKGGLSYEQYF; CDR3 DNA: TGTGCCAGCGCTAAGGGGGGCTTATCCTACGAGCAGTACTTC
J gene: TRBJ2-5; clone size: .; D gene: .; CDR3 length: 13; V gene: TRBV15; CDR3 protein: CATSRGYQETQYF; CDR3 DNA: TGTGCCACCAGTCGGGGCTACCAAGAGACCCAGTACTTC
J gene: TRBJ1-4; clone size: .; D gene: .; CDR3 length: 15; V gene: TRBV7-9; CDR3 protein: CASSLGSSFNEKLFF; CDR3 DNA: TGTGCCAGCAGCTTAGGCAGCTCATTTAATGAAAAACTGTTTTTT
J gene: TRBJ1-1; clone size: once; D gene: .; CDR3 length: 13; V gene: TRBV29-1; CDR3 protein: CSVEEGLNTEAFF; CDR3 DNA: TGCAGCGTTGAAGAGGGCTTGAACACTGAAGCTTTCTTT
J gene: TRBJ2-1; clone size: many; D gene: .; CDR3 length: 13; V gene: TRBV5-1; CDR3 protein: CASSLGQAGEQFF; CDR3 DNA: TGCGCCAGCAGCTTGGGGCAGGCGGGGGAGCAGTTCTTC
J gene: TRBJ2-3; clone size: .; D gene: .; CDR3 length: 11; V gene: TRBV25-1; CDR3 protein: CASTTGRREYF; CDR3 DNA: TGTGCCAGCACCACAGGGCGGAGAGAGTATTTT
J gene: TRBJ2-5; clone size: .; D gene: TRBD1; CDR3 length: 13; V gene: TRBV12-3/TRBV12-4; CDR3 protein: CASRWDSQETQYF; CDR3 DNA: TGTGCCAGCAGGTGGGACAGCCAAGAGACCCAGTACTTC
J gene: TRBJ2-4; clone size: .; D gene: .; CDR3 length: 17; V gene: TRBV4-3; CDR3 protein: CASSRGTANKGEDIQYF; CDR3 DNA: TGCGCCAGCAGCCGCGGGACAGCCAATAAGGGAGAAGACATTCAGTACTTC
J gene: TRBJ1-3; clone size: many; D gene: .; CDR3 length: 11; V gene: TRBV12-3/TRBV12-4; CDR3 protein: CASSFLDVATF; CDR3 DNA: TGTGCCAGCAGTTTCCTGGACGTCGCCACTTTT
J gene: TRBJ1-6; clone size: .; D gene: TRBD1; CDR3 length: 16; V gene: TRBV6-5; CDR3 protein: CASSPDRGHGNSPLHF; CDR3 DNA: TGTGCCAGCAGTCCGGACAGGGGGCATGGTAATTCACCCCTCCACTTT
J gene: TRBJ2-7; clone size: once; D gene: TRBD1; CDR3 length: 12; V gene: TRBV29-1; CDR3 protein: CSVGGQGAQQYF; CDR3 DNA: TGCAGCGTGGGGGGACAGGGGGCGCAGCAGTACTTC